Given below is one T cell receptor (beta chain) in context. Assay used: immunoSEQ multiplex PCR; TCRdb lists only in-frame clones, some missing. The sample consists of roughly 170,000 clones, 90% to 95% of them appearing once. These data are taken from a study of control samples from healthy donors and cancer patients. The specimen was blood. The source is a woman aged 18-29 years in good health.

The CDR3 sequence is CASSFLGSNQPQHF. CDR3 bases: TGTGCCAGCAGTTTCCTGGGTAGCAATCAGCCCCAGCATTTT. This chain links TRBV28 with TRBJ1-5; D gene unclear. Germline-derived CDR1 and CDR2 are MDHEN and SYDVKM. The CDR3 totals 14 residues. The V gene lost 3 bases and the J gene lost 0 bases, with 6 bases spanning the gap.